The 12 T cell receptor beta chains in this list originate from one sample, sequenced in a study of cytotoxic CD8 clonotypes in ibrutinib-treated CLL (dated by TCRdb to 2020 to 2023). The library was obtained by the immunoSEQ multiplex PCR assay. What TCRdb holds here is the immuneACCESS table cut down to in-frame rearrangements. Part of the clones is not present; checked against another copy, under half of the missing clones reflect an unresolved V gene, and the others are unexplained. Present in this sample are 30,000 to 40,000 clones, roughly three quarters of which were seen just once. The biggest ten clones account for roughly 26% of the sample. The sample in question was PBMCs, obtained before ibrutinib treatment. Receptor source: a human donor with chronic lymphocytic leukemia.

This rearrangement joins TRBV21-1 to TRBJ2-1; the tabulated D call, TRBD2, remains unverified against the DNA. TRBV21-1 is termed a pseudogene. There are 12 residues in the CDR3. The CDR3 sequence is CASRAPYYEQFF. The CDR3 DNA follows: TGTGCCAGCCGTGCCCCATACTATGAGCAGTTCTTC.

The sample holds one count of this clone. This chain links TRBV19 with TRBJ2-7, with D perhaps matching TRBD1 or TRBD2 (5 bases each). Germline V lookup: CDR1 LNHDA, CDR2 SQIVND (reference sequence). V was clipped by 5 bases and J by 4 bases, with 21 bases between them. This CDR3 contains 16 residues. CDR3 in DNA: TGTGCCAGTAGTTTTTCTCTAGCCTTAGGGGTATACGAGCAGTACTTC. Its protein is CASSFSLALGVYEQYF.

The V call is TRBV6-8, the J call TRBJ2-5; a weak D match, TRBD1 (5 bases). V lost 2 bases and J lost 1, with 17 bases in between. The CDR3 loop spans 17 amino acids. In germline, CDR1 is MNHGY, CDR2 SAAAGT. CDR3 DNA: TGTGCCAGCAGTTACCCACGCAGGGCTATGATCCAAGAGACCCAGTACTTC. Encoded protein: CASSYPRRAMIQETQYF.

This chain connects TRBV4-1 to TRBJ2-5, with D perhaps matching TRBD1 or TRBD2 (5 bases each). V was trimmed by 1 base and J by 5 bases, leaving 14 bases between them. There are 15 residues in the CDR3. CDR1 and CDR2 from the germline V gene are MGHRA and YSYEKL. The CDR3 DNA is TGCGCCAGCAGCCAAGCTTTCAGAGGGGCCGAGACCCAGTACTTC. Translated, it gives CASSQAFRGAETQYF.

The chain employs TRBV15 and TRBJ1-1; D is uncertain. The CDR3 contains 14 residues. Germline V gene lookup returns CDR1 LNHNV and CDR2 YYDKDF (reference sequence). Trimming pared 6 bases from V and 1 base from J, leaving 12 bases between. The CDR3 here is CATRMVRQNTEAFF. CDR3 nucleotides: TGTGCCACCAGAATGGTGAGGCAGAACACTGAAGCTTTCTTT. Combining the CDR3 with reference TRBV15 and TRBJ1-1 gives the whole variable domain DAMVIQNPRYQVTQFGKPVTLSCSQTLNHNVMYWYQQKSSQAPKLLFHYYDKDFNNEADTPDNFQSRRPNTSFCFLDIRSPGLGDTAMYLCATRMVRQNTEAFFGQGTRLTVV.

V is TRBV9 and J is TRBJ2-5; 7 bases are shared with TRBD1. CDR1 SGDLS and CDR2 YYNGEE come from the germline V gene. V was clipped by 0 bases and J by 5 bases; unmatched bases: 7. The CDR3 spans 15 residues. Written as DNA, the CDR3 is TGTGCCAGCAGCGTAGAGGAGCGCAGGGGGGAGACCCAGTACTTC. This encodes CASSVEERRGETQYF.

Written as DNA, the CDR3 is TGTGCCAGCAGCCAGGGAGAGGGAGGATCCGGGGAGCTGTTTTTT. This gives the protein CASSQGEGGSGELFF. V is TRBV4-2 and J is TRBJ2-2; D perhaps matches TRBD2 (6 bases). Deletions cut 3 bases from V and 6 bases from J, with 14 bases between. CDR1 is LGHNA, CDR2 YNFKEQ, per germline. The CDR3 has 15 residues.

CDR3 sequence (DNA): TGTGCCACCTCGGACAGGGAGGCTGGAAACACCATATATTTT. Amino acid sequence: CATSDREAGNTIYF. The chain carries TRBV4-2 and TRBJ1-3; 8 nucleotides agree with TRBD1. V shed 10 bases and J 2 bases; nucleotides not matched to a gene: 7. The CDR3 extends over 14 amino acids. Germline V gives CDR1 LGHNA, CDR2 YNFKEQ.

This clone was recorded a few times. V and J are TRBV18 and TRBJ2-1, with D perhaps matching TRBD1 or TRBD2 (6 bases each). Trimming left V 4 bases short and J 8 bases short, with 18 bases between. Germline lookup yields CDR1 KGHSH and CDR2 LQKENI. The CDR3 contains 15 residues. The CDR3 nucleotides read TGTGCCAGCTCACATGGGGGGCATATTTTAGATGAGCAGTTCTTC. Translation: CASSHGGHILDEQFF.

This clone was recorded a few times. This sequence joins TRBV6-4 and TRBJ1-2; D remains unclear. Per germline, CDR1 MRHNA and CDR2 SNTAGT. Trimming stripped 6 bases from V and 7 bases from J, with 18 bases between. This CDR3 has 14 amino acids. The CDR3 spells CASRYSDLLCGYTF. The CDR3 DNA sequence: TGTGCCAGCAGATACAGCGATCTCCTATGTGGCTACACCTTC.

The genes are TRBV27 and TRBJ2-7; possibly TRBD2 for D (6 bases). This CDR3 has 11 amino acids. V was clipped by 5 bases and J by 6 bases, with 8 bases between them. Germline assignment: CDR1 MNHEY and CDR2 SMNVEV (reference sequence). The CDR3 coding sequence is TGTGCCAGCAGTGGACTAACCGAGCAGTACTTC. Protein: CASSGLTEQYF.

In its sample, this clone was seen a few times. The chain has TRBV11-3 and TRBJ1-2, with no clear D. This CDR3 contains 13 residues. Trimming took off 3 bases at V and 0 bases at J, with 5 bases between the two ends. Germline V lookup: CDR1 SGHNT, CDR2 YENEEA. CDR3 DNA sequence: TGTGCCAGCAGCTTTGGGACTAACTATGGCTACACCTTC. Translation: CASSFGTNYGYTF.